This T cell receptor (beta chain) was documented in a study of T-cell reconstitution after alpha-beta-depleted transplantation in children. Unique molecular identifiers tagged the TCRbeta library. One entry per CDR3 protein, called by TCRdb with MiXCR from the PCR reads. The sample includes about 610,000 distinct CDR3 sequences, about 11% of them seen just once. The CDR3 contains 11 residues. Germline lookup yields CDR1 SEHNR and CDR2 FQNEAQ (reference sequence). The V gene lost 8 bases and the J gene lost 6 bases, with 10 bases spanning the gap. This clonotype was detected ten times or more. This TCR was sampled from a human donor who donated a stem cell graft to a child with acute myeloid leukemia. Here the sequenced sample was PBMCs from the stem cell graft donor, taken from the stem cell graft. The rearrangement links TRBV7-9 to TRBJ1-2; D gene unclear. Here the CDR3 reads CASGLGDGYTF. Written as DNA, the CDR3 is TGTGCCAGCGGACTCGGGGATGGCTACACCTTC.